This is a list of T cell receptor beta chains from one sample in a study of vaccination effects on CD4 cells after COVID-19. Profiling relied on immunoSEQ multiplex PCR, and the TCRdb table lists in-frame clones only, not all of them. The sample yields more than 35,000 clones, more than 65% seen once. Their specific antigens are unknown. The source was CD4+ T cells from PBMCs cultured without peptide, collected after COVID-19 vaccination. Every receptor here comes from a human donor who received a COVID-19 vaccine. CDR3s include the opening cysteine and the closing phenylalanine or tryptophan. A D gene is named only where the DNA matches it firmly. Some rows mark clone size as missing; the rest say once, few, many or name a class of expanded clone.

>TRBJ1-6|-|-|TRBV6-5
CASMGVSSYNSPLHF
TGTGCCAGCATGGGCGTAAGCTCCTATAATTCACCCCTCCACTTT
>TRBJ2-5|-|-|TRBV3-1/TRBV3-2
CASSPRSGNKETQYF
TGTGCCAGCAGCCCTCGGTCAGGGAACAAAGAGACCCAGTACTTC
>TRBJ2-3|-|-|TRBV5-1
CASRPDFSHMRDTQYF
TGCGCCAGCAGGCCCGACTTTAGCCATATGAGAGATACGCAGTATTTT
>TRBJ2-1|TRBD2|-|TRBV20-1
CSASSLAGGSYNEQFF
TGCAGTGCTAGTAGTCTAGCGGGAGGATCCTACAATGAGCAGTTCTTC
>TRBJ2-7|-|-|TRBV20-1
CSAASAYEQYF
TGCAGTGCCGCGTCGGCCTACGAGCAGTACTTC
>TRBJ1-2|TRBD1|-|TRBV6-5
CASIDRAGVYGYTF
TGTGCCAGCATCGACAGGGCAGGAGTCTATGGCTACACCTTC
>TRBJ1-6|-|-|TRBV3-1/TRBV3-2
CASNQGDNSPLHF
TGTGCCAGCAATCAGGGAGATAATTCACCCCTCCACTTT
>TRBJ2-1|-|-|TRBV14
CASSRSRGTSRNEQFF
TGTGCCAGCAGCCGGTCGAGGGGTACTAGTAGGAATGAGCAGTTCTTC
>TRBJ1-1|TRBD1|-|TRBV5-1
CASSPTGGVNTEAFF
TGCGCCAGCAGCCCGACAGGGGGGGTGAACACTGAAGCTTTCTTT
>TRBJ2-6|-|-|TRBV18
CASSPRANVLTF
TGTGCCAGCTCACCAAGGGCCAACGTCCTGACTTTC
>TRBJ1-2|-|-|TRBV6-5
CASSSQTNYGYTF
TGTGCCAGCAGTTCGCAAACGAACTATGGCTACACCTTC
>TRBJ1-1|-|-|TRBV6-5
CASSSADRQPTEAFF
TGTGCCAGCAGCTCGGCGGACAGACAGCCCACTGAAGCTTTCTTT
>TRBJ1-2|-|-|TRBV18
CASSPQDNTGFLNGYTF
TGTGCCAGCTCACCTCAAGACAATACAGGGTTTCTAAATGGCTACACCTTC
>TRBJ2-7|-|-|TRBV9
CASSVGTLSTYEQYF
TGTGCCAGCAGCGTAGGGACTCTCTCTACCTACGAGCAGTACTTC
>TRBJ2-2|TRBD1|-|TRBV24-1
CATSDGQVTGELFF
TGTGCCACCAGTGATGGACAGGTAACCGGGGAGCTGTTTTTT
>TRBJ2-1|-|-|TRBV9
CASSVVTGRGYNEQFF
TGTGCCAGCAGCGTAGTGACGGGAAGAGGGTACAATGAGCAGTTCTTC
>TRBJ1-1|-|-|TRBV6-1
CASSEVEGWVRDPTEAFF
TGTGCCAGCAGTGAAGTTGAAGGTTGGGTCAGGGACCCCACTGAAGCTTTCTTT
>TRBJ1-1|-|few|TRBV29-1
CSAYQGEAFF
TGCAGCGCGTATCAGGGGGAAGCTTTCTTT
>TRBJ2-7|-|-|TRBV7-9
CASSFNYEQYF
TGTGCCAGCAGCTTTAACTACGAGCAGTACTTC
>TRBJ1-2|-|-|TRBV27
CASSLSGTKGYTF
TGTGCCAGCAGTTTATCGGGGACTAAAGGCTACACCTTC
>TRBJ2-7|-|-|TRBV5-1
CASSGQGSYEQYF
TGCGCCAGCAGCGGGCAGGGGTCCTACGAGCAGTACTTC
>TRBJ1-1|-|few|TRBV3-1/TRBV3-2
CASSQDLGTEAFF
TGTGCCAGCAGCCAGGATCTGGGCACTGAAGCTTTCTTT
>TRBJ1-5|TRBD1|-|TRBV19
CASSILRDRGSNQPQHF
TGTGCCAGTAGTATTCTCCGGGACAGGGGTAGCAATCAGCCCCAGCATTTT
>TRBJ2-5|TRBD1|-|TRBV5-1
CASSLAGQGGETQYF
TGCGCCAGCAGCTTGGCGGGACAGGGTGGAGAGACCCAGTACTTC
>TRBJ1-1|-|-|TRBV5-1
CASSLVLRSEAFF
TGCGCCAGCAGCTTGGTGCTCCGGAGTGAAGCTTTCTTT
>TRBJ1-3|-|once|TRBV11-1
CASSLGYDHSGNTIYF
TGTGCCAGCAGCTTAGGATACGACCACTCTGGAAACACCATATATTTT
>TRBJ1-2|-|-|TRBV6-5
CASRQGGRTYGYTF
TGTGCCAGCAGACAGGGAGGGAGGACCTATGGCTACACCTTC
>TRBJ2-5|TRBD1|-|TRBV27
CASGYWGRGETQYF
TGTGCCAGCGGTTATTGGGGCAGGGGGGAGACCCAGTACTTC
>TRBJ1-1|-|-|TRBV29-1
CSVDTSLNTEAFF
TGCAGCGTTGATACATCCTTGAACACTGAAGCTTTCTTT
>TRBJ1-1|-|-|TRBV10-3
CAISGPGGREAFF
TGTGCCATCAGTGGCCCAGGAGGGAGGGAAGCTTTCTTT
>TRBJ2-1|-|-|TRBV5-4
CASSFVNTRNEQFF
TGTGCCAGCAGCTTCGTGAACACCAGGAATGAGCAGTTCTTC
>TRBJ1-1|-|few|TRBV2
CASSGGEGMNTEAFF
TGTGCCAGCAGTGGAGGGGAGGGCATGAACACTGAAGCTTTCTTT
>TRBJ1-5|-|few|TRBV5-1
CASSFPSNFPLPTSNQPQHF
TGCGCCAGCAGCTTCCCCAGCAATTTCCCTCTTCCGACGAGCAATCAGCCCCAGCATTTT
>TRBJ2-1|-|-|TRBV10-3
CAISPAEAYNEQFF
TGTGCCATCAGTCCCGCGGAGGCCTACAATGAGCAGTTCTTC
>TRBJ1-6|TRBD1|-|TRBV25-1
CASSELKDRANSPLHF
TGTGCCAGCAGTGAATTAAAAGACAGGGCTAATTCACCCCTCCACTTT
>TRBJ1-2|TRBD1|-|TRBV18
CASSPWGQSNLYGYTF
TGTGCCAGCTCCCCGTGGGGACAGTCTAACCTCTATGGCTACACCTTC